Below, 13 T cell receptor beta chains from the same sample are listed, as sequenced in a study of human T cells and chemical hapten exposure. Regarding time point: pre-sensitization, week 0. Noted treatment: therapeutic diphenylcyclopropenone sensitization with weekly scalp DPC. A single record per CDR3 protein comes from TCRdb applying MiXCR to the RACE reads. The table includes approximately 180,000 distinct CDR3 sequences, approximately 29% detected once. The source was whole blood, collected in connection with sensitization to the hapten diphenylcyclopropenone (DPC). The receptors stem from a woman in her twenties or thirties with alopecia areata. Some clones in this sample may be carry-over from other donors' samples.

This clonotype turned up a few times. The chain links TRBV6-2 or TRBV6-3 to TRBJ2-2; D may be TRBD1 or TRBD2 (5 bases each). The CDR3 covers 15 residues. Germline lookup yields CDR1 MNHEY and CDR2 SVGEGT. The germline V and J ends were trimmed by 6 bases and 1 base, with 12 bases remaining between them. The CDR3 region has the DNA TGTGCCAGCAGAACGGGACGGATGAACACCGGGGAGCTGTTTTTT. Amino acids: CASRTGRMNTGELFF.

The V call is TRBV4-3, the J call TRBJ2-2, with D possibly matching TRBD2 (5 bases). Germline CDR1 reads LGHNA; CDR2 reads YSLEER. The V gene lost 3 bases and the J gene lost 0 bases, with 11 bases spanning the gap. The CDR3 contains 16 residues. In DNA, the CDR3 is TGCGCCAGCAGCCAGGACTCCGGGACGAACACCGGGGAGCTGTTTTTT. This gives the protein CASSQDSGTNTGELFF.

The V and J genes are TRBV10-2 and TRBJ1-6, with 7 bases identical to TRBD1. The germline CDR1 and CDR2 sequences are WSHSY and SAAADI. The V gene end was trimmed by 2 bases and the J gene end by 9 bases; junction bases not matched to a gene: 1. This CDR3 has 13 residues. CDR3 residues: CASSETGVSPLHF. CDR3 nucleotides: TGCGCCAGCAGTGAGACAGGGGTTTCACCCCTCCACTTT.

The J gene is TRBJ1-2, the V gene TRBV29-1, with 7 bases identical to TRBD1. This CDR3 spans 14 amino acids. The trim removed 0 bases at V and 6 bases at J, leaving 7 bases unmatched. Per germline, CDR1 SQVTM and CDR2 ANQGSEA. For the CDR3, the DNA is TGCAGCGTTGAAGACAGGGGGAAAGGCCATGGCTACACCTTC. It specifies CSVEDRGKGHGYTF.

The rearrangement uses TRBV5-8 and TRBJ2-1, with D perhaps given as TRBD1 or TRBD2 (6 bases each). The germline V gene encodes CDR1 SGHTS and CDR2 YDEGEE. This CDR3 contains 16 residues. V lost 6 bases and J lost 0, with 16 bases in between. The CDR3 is CASTQGGIHSYNEQFF. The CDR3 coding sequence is TGTGCCAGCACACAAGGGGGGATCCACTCCTACAATGAGCAGTTCTTC.

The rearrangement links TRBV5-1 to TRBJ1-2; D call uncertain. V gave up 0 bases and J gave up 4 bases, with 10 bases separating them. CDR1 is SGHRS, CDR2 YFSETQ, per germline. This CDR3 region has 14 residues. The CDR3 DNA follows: TGCGCCAGCAGCTTGGGGACGGACCTCTATGGCTACACCTTC. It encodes CASSLGTDLYGYTF.

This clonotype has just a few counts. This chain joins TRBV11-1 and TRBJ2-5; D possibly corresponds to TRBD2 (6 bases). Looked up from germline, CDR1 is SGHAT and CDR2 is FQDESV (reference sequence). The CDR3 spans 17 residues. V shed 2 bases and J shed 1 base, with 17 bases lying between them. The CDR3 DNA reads TGTGCCAGCAGCTTATTCGGACCGGGAGTTGGCCAAGAGACCCAGTACTTC. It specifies CASSLFGPGVGQETQYF.

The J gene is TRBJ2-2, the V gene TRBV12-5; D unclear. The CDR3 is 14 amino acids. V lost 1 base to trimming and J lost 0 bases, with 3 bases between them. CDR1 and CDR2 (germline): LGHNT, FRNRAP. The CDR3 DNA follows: TGTGCTAGTGGTTTGGGCCCGAACACCGGGGAGCTGTTTTTT. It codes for CASGLGPNTGELFF.

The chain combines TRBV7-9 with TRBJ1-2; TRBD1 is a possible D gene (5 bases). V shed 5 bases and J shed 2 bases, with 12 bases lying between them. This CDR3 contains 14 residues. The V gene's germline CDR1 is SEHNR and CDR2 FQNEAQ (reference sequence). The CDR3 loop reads CASSPRRANYGYTF. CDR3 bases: TGTGCCAGCAGCCCCCGCAGGGCCAACTATGGCTACACCTTC.

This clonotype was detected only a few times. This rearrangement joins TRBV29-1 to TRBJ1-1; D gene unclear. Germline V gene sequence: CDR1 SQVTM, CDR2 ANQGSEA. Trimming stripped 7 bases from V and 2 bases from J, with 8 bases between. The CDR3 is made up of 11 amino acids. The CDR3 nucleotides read TGCAGCGCCAAGGGAAACACTGAAGCTTTCTTT. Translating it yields CSAKGNTEAFF.

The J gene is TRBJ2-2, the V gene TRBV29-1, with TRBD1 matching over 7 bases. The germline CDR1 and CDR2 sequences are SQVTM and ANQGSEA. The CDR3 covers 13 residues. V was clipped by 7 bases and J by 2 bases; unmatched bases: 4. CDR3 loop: CSGGTANTGELFF. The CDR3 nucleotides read TGCAGCGGGGGGACAGCAAACACCGGGGAGCTGTTTTTT.

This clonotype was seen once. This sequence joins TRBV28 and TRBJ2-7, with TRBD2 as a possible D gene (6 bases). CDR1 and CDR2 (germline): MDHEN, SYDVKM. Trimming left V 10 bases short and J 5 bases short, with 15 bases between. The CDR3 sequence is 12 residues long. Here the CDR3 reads CATGVVGNEQYF. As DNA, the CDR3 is TGTGCCACGGGAGTGGTGGGCAACGAGCAGTACTTC.

DNA for the CDR3: TGTGCCAGCAGTTACGACTACGAGCAGTACTTC. Protein sequence: CASSYDYEQYF. The rearrangement joins TRBV28 to TRBJ2-7; D remains unclear. With 4 bases removed from V and 3 bases from J, the gap between germline ends came to 4 bases. Germline-derived CDR1 and CDR2 are MDHEN and SYDVKM. This CDR3 has 11 residues.